Listed here are 27 T cell receptor beta chains from one sample, sequenced in a study of response to subunit inactivated influenza vaccine. MiXCR, applied by TCRdb to the RT-PCR reads, yields one record per CDR3 protein. Of roughly 570,000 distinct CDR3 sequences in the sample, approximately 13% were seen once. Sequenced here: PBMCs from blood, sampled 45 days after vaccination. Source of these receptors: a man between 45 and 60 years old who received an inactivated influenza vaccine.

In its sample, this clonotype was seen a few times. The rearrangement uses TRBV5-6 and TRBJ2-5, with 7 bases lining up with TRBD2. Per germline, CDR1 SGHDT and CDR2 YYEEEE. Trimming cost V 2 bases and J 1 base; bases outside gene matches: 5. The CDR3 is made up of 15 amino acids. CDR3 sequence (DNA): TGTGCCAGCAGCTTCATGCGGGGGAGCCAAGAGACCCAGTACTTC. Translating gives CASSFMRGSQETQYF.

The chain carries TRBV10-1 and TRBJ2-3; a possible D gene is TRBD2 (6 bases). V was shortened by 9 bases and J by 10 bases, with 14 bases between the two germline ends. This CDR3 comprises 11 residues. Per the germline V gene, CDR1 is WNHNN and CDR2 is SYGVQD (reference sequence). In nucleotides, the CDR3 is TGCGCCAGTGGATCGGGAGCGGCGCAGTATTTT. This translates into CASGSGAAQYF.

In this sample, this clonotype turned up a few times. This chain's CDR3 is CASSVLTANYGYTF. CDR3 nucleotide sequence: TGTGCCAGCAGTGTTCTTACTGCCAACTATGGCTACACCTTC. The chain carries TRBV25-1 and TRBJ1-2; no clear D gene. The CDR3 has 14 residues. Between the trimmed V and J ends, which lost 4 bases and 2 bases, there was a span of 11 bases. Per germline, CDR1 MGHDK and CDR2 SYGVNS.

This clonotype was counted a few times. V and J are TRBV5-1 and TRBJ2-7; D unclear. This CDR3 is built from 15 residues. Trimming pared 4 bases from V and 3 bases from J, leaving 17 bases between. The germline gives CDR1 SGHRS, CDR2 YFSETQ. The CDR3 is CASSQPQGSHYEQYF. DNA of the CDR3: TGCGCCAGCAGCCAGCCTCAAGGCAGTCACTACGAGCAGTACTTC.

This clonotype was seen just once. V gene TRBV4-3 combines with J gene TRBJ2-1; TRBD2 matches at 7 bases. Germline V gene lookup returns CDR1 LGHNA and CDR2 YSLEER. This CDR3 is built from 16 residues. Germline trimming cut 6 bases from V and 0 bases from J; bases unmatched to any gene: 8. CDR3 sequence: CASREGLTSSYNEQFF. The CDR3 nucleotides read TGCGCCAGCAGAGAGGGACTAACTAGCTCCTACAATGAGCAGTTCTTC.

This clonotype was recorded a few times. As DNA, the CDR3 is TGTGCCAGCAGTTCCAGGGGGATAGGCCCAGATACGCAGTATTTT. The encoded protein is CASSSRGIGPDTQYF. The chain employs TRBV6-5 and TRBJ2-3; TRBD1 aligns across 7 bases. Germline trimming cut 4 bases from V and 4 bases from J; bases unmatched to any gene: 8. The germline V gene has CDR1 MNHEY and CDR2 SVGAGI. This CDR3 contains 15 residues.

The V gene is TRBV7-2, the J gene TRBJ2-1; 9 bases are shared with TRBD2. The CDR3 runs 17 residues. Trimming cost V 0 bases and J 0 bases; bases outside gene matches: 3. Germline V lookup: CDR1 SGHTA, CDR2 FQGNSA. The CDR3 sequence is CASSLALAGSSYNEQFF. The CDR3 DNA sequence: TGTGCCAGCAGCTTAGCCCTAGCGGGGAGCTCCTACAATGAGCAGTTCTTC. The whole variable domain, remainder taken from reference TRBV7-2 and TRBJ2-1, is GAGVSQSPSNKVTEKGKDVELRCDPISGHTALYWYRQSLGQGLEFLIYFQGNSAPDKSGLPSDRFSAERTGGSVSTLTIQRTQQEDSAVYLCASSLALAGSSYNEQFFGPGTRLTVL.

The CDR3 loop is CASSANRDRSTGELFF. The CDR3 DNA follows: TGTGCCAGCAGCGCCAACCGGGACAGATCCACCGGGGAGCTGTTTTTT. This chain connects TRBV9 to TRBJ2-2; 7 bases agree with TRBD1. J gave up 4 bases and V 3 bases, and 9 bases lay outside the gene matches. CDR1 and CDR2 (germline): SGDLS, YYNGEE. CDR3 length: 16 residues.

V usage is TRBV12-3 or TRBV12-4 and J usage is TRBJ1-5; unclear D gene. This CDR3 region has 12 residues. The V gene lost 2 bases and the J gene lost 6 bases, with 5 bases spanning the gap. The CDR3 DNA follows: TGTGCCAGCAGTTTAAATGTTCAGCCCCAGCATTTT. Amino acid sequence: CASSLNVQPQHF.

This clonotype was seen at least ten times. The rearrangement joins TRBV20-1 to TRBJ2-1; 9 bases match TRBD2. There are 15 residues in the CDR3. CDR1 and CDR2 (germline): DFQATT, SNEGSKA (reference sequence). Trimming removed 6 bases from V and 7 bases from J; junction bases left unmatched: 13. CDR3 loop: CSATPGAGGRNEQFF. The CDR3 bases are TGCAGTGCCACCCCCGGCGCGGGGGGGCGGAATGAGCAGTTCTTC.

This clonotype was recorded at least ten times. The rearrangement uses TRBV20-1 and TRBJ2-2; no firm D call. Germline CDR1 DFQATT, CDR2 SNEGSKA (reference sequence). CDR3 length: 15 residues. V lost 0 bases, J lost 0 bases, and 8 bases lay in between. In DNA, the CDR3 is TGCAGTGCTAGAGAAACTAAAACGAACACCGGGGAGCTGTTTTTT. It specifies CSARETKTNTGELFF.

This clonotype was seen at least ten times. The genes are TRBV6-1 and TRBJ2-1, with D unclear. The CDR3 loop spans 12 amino acids. Germline CDR1 MNHNS, CDR2 SASEGT. Between the trimmed V and J ends, which lost 2 bases and 8 bases, there was a span of 7 bases. CDR3 sequence: CASSERWDEQFF. The CDR3, as DNA: TGTGCCAGCAGTGAAAGGTGGGATGAGCAGTTCTTC.

V is TRBV12-3 or TRBV12-4 and J is TRBJ2-3, with D unclear. The CDR3 is 13 residues long. Trimming took off 2 bases at V and 6 bases at J, with 9 bases between the two ends. The CDR3 reads CASSLSGSDTQYF. In DNA, the CDR3 is TGTGCCAGCAGTTTATCCGGTAGCGATACGCAGTATTTT.

The sample holds a few counts of this clonotype. The CDR3 here is CASSLWGGTDTQYF. In DNA, the CDR3 is TGTGCCAGCAGTTTATGGGGGGGCACAGATACGCAGTATTTT. The chain recombines TRBV12-3 or TRBV12-4 with TRBJ2-3; possible D gene TRBD2, 6 bases. The germline V and J ends were trimmed by 2 bases and 1 base, with 7 bases remaining between them. The CDR3 consists of 14 residues.

About this clonotype itself: Germline and junction disagree at one end, which may indicate a read error. V gene TRBV20-1 combines with J gene TRBJ2-2; 8 bases align to TRBD2. Germline CDR1 reads DFQATT; CDR2 reads SNEGSKA (reference sequence). This CDR3 contains 16 residues. The CDR3 loop reads CCARGVSGRLTGELFF. The CDR3 DNA reads as TGCTGTGCTAGAGGGGTCAGCGGGAGACTCACCGGGGAGCTGTTTTTT.

The J gene is TRBJ2-1, the V gene TRBV20-1, with 9 bases matching TRBD2. The germline gives CDR1 DFQATT, CDR2 SNEGSKA (reference sequence). Trimming at V came to 5 bases and at J to 14 bases, leaving 16 bases not matched to a gene. The CDR3 contains 14 residues. The CDR3 DNA reads TGCAGTGCTGTGTCTATCATGGGCGGGGGGGCCGAGTTCTTC. This gives the protein CSAVSIMGGGAEFF.

The genes are TRBV5-5 and TRBJ2-2, with D perhaps TRBD1 (5 bases). This CDR3 has 16 amino acids. V was cut by 1 base and J by 2 bases, with 12 bases left in between. Per germline, CDR1 SGHKS and CDR2 YYEKEE (reference sequence). CDR3 region: CASSLLDTRNTGELFF. As DNA, the CDR3 is TGTGCCAGCAGCTTGTTGGACACAAGAAACACCGGGGAGCTGTTTTTT. The full variable domain, rest sourced from reference TRBV5-5 and TRBJ2-2, is DAGVTQSPTHLIKTRGQQVTLRCSPISGHKSVSWYQQVLGQGPQFIFQYYEKEERGRGNFPDRFSARQFPNYSSELNVNALLLGDSALYLCASSLLDTRNTGELFFGEGSRLTVL.

The rearrangement uses TRBV5-1 and TRBJ2-3, with unresolved D. CDR1 SGHRS and CDR2 YFSETQ come from the germline V gene. The CDR3 has 14 residues. The V gene lost 0 bases and the J gene lost 0 bases, with 5 bases spanning the gap. The CDR3 DNA is TGCGCCAGCAGCTTGGTGGAGAGCACAGATACGCAGTATTTT. As protein: CASSLVESTDTQYF.

J is TRBJ2-3 and V is TRBV5-1, with TRBD2 matching over 9 bases. CDR1 SGHRS and CDR2 YFSETQ come from the germline V gene. This CDR3 spans 16 amino acids. V lost 6 bases to trimming and J lost 0 bases; unmatched junction nucleotides: 8. DNA for the CDR3: TGCGCCAGCAATGCCGAGCGGGGGGAGAGCACAGATACGCAGTATTTT. Protein sequence: CASNAERGESTDTQYF. The entire variable domain, with the rest obtained from reference TRBV5-1 and TRBJ2-3, is as follows: KAGVTQTPRYLIKTRGQQVTLSCSPISGHRSVSWYQQTPGQGLQFLFEYFSETQRNKGNFPGRFSGRQFSNSRSEMNVSTLELGDSALYLCASNAERGESTDTQYFGPGTRLTVL.

This clonotype was observed many times. The V call is TRBV6-5, the J call TRBJ1-2, with D tentatively TRBD1 (5 bases). Trimming pared 4 bases from V and 8 bases from J, leaving 14 bases between. The CDR3 is 13 residues long. Germline CDR1 reads MNHEY; CDR2 reads SVGAGI. The chain's CDR3 is CASSLPGTEGYTF. The CDR3 DNA is TGTGCCAGCAGTTTACCCGGGACTGAAGGCTACACCTTC.

The rearrangement uses TRBV10-3 and TRBJ1-2, with a possible D match to TRBD1 (5 bases). The CDR3 extends over 15 amino acids. Trimming left V 4 bases short and J 4 bases short, with 16 bases between. Looked up from germline, CDR1 is ENHRY and CDR2 is SYGVKD. CDR3 region: CAISALGDTAYGYTF. DNA for the CDR3: TGTGCCATCAGTGCATTGGGGGATACGGCCTATGGCTACACCTTC.

In its sample, this clonotype was seen many times. The chain links TRBV20-1 to TRBJ1-5; the D is unclear. CDR1 and CDR2 (germline): DFQATT, SNEGSKA (reference sequence). The CDR3 consists of 13 residues. The V end lost 6 bases, the J end lost 6 bases, and 15 bases lay between the germline ends. The DNA for the CDR3 is TGCAGTGCCTCACTCCCTGGGCGTCAGCCCCAGCATTTT. Translating it yields CSASLPGRQPQHF.

The chain is built from TRBV15 and TRBJ2-7; TRBD2 is a possible D gene (6 bases). The CDR3 loop spans 16 amino acids. The germline gives CDR1 LNHNV, CDR2 YYDKDF (reference sequence). Trimming cost V 0 bases and J 0 bases, with 12 bases left between them. CDR3 bases: TGTGCCACCAGCAGAGAGGGAGCGGGCCACTCCTACGAGCAGTACTTC. Translation gives CATSREGAGHSYEQYF.

This clonotype was counted only a few times. J is TRBJ2-1 and V is TRBV20-1; the match to TRBD2 covers 8 bases. The CDR3 covers 13 residues. V was pared by 4 bases and J by 8 bases, with 7 bases of the junction left unmatched. CDR1 is DFQATT, CDR2 SNEGSKA, per germline (reference sequence). The DNA for the CDR3 is TGCAGTGCTACCGGGACTAGTGCAGATGAGCAGTTCTTC. Protein sequence: CSATGTSADEQFF.

The rearrangement links TRBV3-1 to TRBJ2-5; maybe TRBD2 (6 bases). The CDR3 spans 14 residues. Trimming removed 0 bases from V and 3 bases from J, with 8 bases in between. In germline, CDR1 is LGHDT, CDR2 YNNKEL (reference sequence). As DNA, the CDR3 is TGTGCCAGCAGCCAAGAGGGACTTGAAGAGACCCAGTACTTC. Translation gives CASSQEGLEETQYF.

The table lists this clonotype with many counts. V and J are TRBV29-1 and TRBJ2-3; D perhaps matches TRBD2 (6 bases). This CDR3 spans 12 amino acids. Trimming took off 4 bases at V and 4 bases at J, with 9 bases between the two ends. CDR1 is SQVTM, CDR2 ANQGSEA, per germline. CDR3 sequence reads: CSVGWGADTQYF. The CDR3 DNA is TGCAGCGTTGGATGGGGGGCAGATACGCAGTATTTT.

The rearrangement uses TRBV4-1 and TRBJ2-4; 9 bases map to TRBD2. With 0 bases clipped from V and 1 base from J, the junction kept 10 bases outside the gene matches. CDR3 length equals 19 residues. Germline V lookup: CDR1 MGHRA, CDR2 YSYEKL. The CDR3 DNA is TGCGCCAGCAGCCAAGATCGACCTAGCGGGGAAGTTGCCAAAAACATTCAGTACTTC. Translating it yields CASSQDRPSGEVAKNIQYF.